This record looks at one TCR beta chain sequence and its context. What it binds is unknown. This record belongs to a study of Tregs in tolerant kidney transplant recipients. This table comes from immunoSEQ multiplex PCR, and its TCRdb copy is limited to in-frame clones, with some not included. Found here are 80,000 to 90,000 clones, roughly 92% of them singletons; the top ten hold approximately 4.8%. Unstimulated regulatory T cells (CD4+CD25+CD127-), CD4+CD25- non-regulatory cells, CD4 and CD8 cells were FACS-sorted from thawed PBMCs. Study-wide findings and caveats: Biological reproducibility was not directly addressed in this study. Tregs expanded with activated donor B cells seemed most donor-specific.

V dropped 2 bases and J dropped 5 bases, with 9 bases sitting between them. The CDR3 contains 13 residues. Germline V gives CDR1 SGHNT, CDR2 YENEEA. Input material: CD8+ T cells from blood. This rearrangement joins TRBV11-3 to TRBJ1-1; a weak D match, TRBD1 (5 bases). This receptor was identified in a human donor in good health. The CDR3 reads CASSLPGMTEAFF. The DNA for the CDR3 is TGTGCCAGCAGCTTACCAGGGATGACTGAAGCTTTCTTT.